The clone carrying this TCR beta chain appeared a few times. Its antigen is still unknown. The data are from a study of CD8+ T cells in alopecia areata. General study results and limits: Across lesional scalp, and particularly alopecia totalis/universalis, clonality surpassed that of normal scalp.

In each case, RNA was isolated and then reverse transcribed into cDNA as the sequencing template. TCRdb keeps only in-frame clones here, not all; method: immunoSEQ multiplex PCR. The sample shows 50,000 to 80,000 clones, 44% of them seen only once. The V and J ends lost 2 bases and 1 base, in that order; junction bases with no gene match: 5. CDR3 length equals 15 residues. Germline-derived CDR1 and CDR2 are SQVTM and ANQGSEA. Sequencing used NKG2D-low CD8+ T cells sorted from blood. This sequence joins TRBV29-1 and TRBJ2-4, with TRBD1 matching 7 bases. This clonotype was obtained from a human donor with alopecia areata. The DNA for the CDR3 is TGCAGCGTTGAACCTCAGGACAGGGCCAAAAACATTCAGTACTTC. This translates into CSVEPQDRAKNIQYF.